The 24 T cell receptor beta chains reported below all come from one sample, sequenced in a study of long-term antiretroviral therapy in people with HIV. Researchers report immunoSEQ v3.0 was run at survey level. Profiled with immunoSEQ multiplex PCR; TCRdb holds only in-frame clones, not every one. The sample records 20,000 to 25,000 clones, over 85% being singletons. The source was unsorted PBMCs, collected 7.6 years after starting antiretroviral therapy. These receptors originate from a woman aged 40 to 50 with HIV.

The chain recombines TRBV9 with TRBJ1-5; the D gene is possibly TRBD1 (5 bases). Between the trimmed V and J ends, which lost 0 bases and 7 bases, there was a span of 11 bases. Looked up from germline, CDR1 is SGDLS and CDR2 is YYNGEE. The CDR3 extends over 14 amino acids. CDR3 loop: CASSVGGGWQPQHF. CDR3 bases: TGTGCCAGCAGCGTAGGTGGGGGGTGGCAGCCCCAGCATTTT.

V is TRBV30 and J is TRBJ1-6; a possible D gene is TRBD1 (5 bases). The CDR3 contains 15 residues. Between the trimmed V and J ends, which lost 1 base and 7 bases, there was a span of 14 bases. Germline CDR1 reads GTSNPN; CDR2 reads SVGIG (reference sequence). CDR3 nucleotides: TGTGCCTGGAGTGCCACGGGACGGGGAAATTCACCCCTCCACTTT. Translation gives CAWSATGRGNSPLHF.

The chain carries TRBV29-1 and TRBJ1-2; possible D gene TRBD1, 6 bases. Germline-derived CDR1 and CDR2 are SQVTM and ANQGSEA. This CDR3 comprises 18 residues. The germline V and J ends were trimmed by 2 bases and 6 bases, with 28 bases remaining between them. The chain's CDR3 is CSVEWAGRGGLIQDGYTF. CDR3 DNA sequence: TGCAGCGTTGAATGGGCGGGGCGCGGGGGCTTAATACAGGATGGCTACACCTTC.

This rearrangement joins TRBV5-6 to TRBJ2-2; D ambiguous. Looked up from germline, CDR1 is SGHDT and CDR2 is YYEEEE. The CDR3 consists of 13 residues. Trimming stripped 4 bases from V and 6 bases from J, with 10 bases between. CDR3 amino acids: CASSPGLSGELFF. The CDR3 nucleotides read TGTGCCAGCAGCCCCGGGTTATCCGGGGAGCTGTTTTTT. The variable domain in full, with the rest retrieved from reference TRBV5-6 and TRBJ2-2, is DAGVTQSPTHLIKTRGQQVTLRCSPKSGHDTVSWYQQALGQGPQFIFQYYEEEERQRGNFPDRFSGHQFPNYSSELNVNALLLGDSALYLCASSPGLSGELFFGEGSRLTVL.

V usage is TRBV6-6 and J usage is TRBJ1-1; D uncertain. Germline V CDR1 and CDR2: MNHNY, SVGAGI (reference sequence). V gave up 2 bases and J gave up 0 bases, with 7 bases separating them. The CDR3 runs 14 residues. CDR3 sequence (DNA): TGTGCCAGCAGTTACGAGGCTATGAACACTGAAGCTTTCTTT. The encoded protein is CASSYEAMNTEAFF.

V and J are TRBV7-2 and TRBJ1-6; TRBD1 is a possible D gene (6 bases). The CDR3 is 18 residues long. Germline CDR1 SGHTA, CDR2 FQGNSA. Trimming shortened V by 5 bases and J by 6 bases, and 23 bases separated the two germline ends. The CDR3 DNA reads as TGTGCCAGCAGCATTCAGGTCGGGACACAGGGTGGTAATTCACCCCTCCACTTT. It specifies CASSIQVGTQGGNSPLHF. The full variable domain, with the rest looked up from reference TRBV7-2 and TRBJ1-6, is GAGVSQSPSNKVTEKGKDVELRCDPISGHTALYWYRQSLGQGLEFLIYFQGNSAPDKSGLPSDRFSAERTGGSVSTLTIQRTQQEDSAVYLCASSIQVGTQGGNSPLHFGNGTRLTVT.

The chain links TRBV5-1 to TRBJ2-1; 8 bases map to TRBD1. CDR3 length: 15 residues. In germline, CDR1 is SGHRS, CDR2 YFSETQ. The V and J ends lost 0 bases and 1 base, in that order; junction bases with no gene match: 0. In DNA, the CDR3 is TGCGCCAGCAGCTTGGGACAGGGGTCCTACAATGAGCAGTTCTTC. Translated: CASSLGQGSYNEQFF.

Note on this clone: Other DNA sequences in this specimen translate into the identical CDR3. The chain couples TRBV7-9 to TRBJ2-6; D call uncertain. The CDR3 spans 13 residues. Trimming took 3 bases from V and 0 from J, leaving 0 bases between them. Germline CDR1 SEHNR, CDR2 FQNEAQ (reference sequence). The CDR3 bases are TGTGCCAGCAGCTTCTCTGGGGCCAACGTCCTGACTTTC. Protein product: CASSFSGANVLTF.

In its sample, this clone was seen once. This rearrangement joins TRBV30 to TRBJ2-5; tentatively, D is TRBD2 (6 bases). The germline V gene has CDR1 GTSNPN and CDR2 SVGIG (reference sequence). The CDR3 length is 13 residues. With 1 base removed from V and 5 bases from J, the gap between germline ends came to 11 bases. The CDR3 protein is CAWSAPSAETQYF. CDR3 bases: TGTGCCTGGAGTGCCCCTAGCGCGGAGACCCAGTACTTC. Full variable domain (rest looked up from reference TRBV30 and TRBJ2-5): SQTIHQWPATLVQPVGSPLSLECTVEGTSNPNLYWYRQAAGRGLQLLFYSVGIGQISSEVPQNLSASRPQDRQFILSSKKLLLSDSGFYLCAWSAPSAETQYFGPGTRLLVL.

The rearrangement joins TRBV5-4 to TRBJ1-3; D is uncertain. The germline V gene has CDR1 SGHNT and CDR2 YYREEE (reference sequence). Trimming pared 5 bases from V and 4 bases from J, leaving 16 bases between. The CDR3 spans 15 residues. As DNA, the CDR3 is TGTGCCAGCAGTTCTTCTCCCTTTTTGGGAAACACCATATATTTT. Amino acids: CASSSSPFLGNTIYF.

The CDR3 nucleotides read TGTGCCAGCAGTGAACAGGCAGCTAGCAATCAGCCCCAGCATTTT. Its translation: CASSEQAASNQPQHF. The chain couples TRBV6-1 to TRBJ1-5; D is unclear. The CDR3 contains 15 residues. V was trimmed by 2 bases and J by 0 bases, leaving 8 bases between them. CDR1 and CDR2 (germline): MNHNS, SASEGT.

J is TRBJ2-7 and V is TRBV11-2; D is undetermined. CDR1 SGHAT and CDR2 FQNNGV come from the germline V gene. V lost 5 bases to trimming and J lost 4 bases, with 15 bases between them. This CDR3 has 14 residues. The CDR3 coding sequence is TGTGCCAGCAGCCACTCCCGGACGGATTACGAGCAGTACTTC. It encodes CASSHSRTDYEQYF.

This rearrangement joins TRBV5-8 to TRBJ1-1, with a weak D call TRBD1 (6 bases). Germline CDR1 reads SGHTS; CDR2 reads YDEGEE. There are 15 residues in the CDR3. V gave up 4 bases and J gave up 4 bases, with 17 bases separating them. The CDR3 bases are TGTGCCAGCAGCCCGATCCGGGGGCCGGGCACTGAAGCTTTCTTT. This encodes CASSPIRGPGTEAFF.

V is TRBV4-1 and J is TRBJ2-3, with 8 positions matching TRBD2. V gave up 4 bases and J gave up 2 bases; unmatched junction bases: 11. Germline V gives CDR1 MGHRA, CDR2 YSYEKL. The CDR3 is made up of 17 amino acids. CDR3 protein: CASSPSGGLTDTDTQYF. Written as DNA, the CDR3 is TGCGCCAGCAGCCCTTCGGGGGGGCTGACCGACACAGATACGCAGTATTTT.

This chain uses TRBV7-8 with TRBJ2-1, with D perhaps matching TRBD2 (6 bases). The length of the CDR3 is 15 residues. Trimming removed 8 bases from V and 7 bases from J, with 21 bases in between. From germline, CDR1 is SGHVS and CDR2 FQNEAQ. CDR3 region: CASALGGARGNEQFF. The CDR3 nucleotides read TGTGCCAGCGCCCTGGGCGGGGCCCGAGGAAATGAGCAGTTCTTC.

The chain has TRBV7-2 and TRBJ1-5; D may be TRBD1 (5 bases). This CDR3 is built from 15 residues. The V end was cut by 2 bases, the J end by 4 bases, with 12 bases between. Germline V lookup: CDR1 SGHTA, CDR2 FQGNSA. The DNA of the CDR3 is TGTGCCAGCAGCTTACGCCAGGGAGGTAATCAGCCCCAGCATTTT. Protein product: CASSLRQGGNQPQHF.

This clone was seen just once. CDR3 in amino acids: CASSSVNLGQGSGNTIYF. CDR3 coding DNA: TGTGCCAGCAGCTCCGTAAATTTAGGACAGGGCTCTGGAAACACCATATATTTT. The V call is TRBV7-8, the J call TRBJ1-3; 8 bases align to TRBD1. CDR1 is SGHVS and CDR2 is FQNEAQ in the germline V gene. The CDR3 runs 18 residues. J was trimmed by 0 bases and V by 4 bases; bases with no gene match: 11.

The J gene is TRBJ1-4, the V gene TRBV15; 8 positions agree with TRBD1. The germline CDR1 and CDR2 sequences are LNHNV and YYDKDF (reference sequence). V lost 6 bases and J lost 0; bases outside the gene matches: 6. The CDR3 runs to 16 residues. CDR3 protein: CATRRDRSATNEKLFF. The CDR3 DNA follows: TGTGCCACCAGGAGGGACAGGAGTGCAACTAATGAAAAACTGTTTTTT.

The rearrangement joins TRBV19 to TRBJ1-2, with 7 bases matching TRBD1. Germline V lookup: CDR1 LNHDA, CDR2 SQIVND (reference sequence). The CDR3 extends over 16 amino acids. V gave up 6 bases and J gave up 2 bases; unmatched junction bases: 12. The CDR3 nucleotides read TGTGCCAGTAGAAGTGGAGGGGGCCCGGGCAACTATGGCTACACCTTC. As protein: CASRSGGGPGNYGYTF.

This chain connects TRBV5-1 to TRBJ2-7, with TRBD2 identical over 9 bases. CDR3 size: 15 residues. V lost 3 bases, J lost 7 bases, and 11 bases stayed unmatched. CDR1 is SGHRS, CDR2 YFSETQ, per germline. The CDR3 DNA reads TGCGCCAGCAGCTCCTTAGCGGGGGCTACGGGGGAGCAGTACTTC. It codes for CASSSLAGATGEQYF.

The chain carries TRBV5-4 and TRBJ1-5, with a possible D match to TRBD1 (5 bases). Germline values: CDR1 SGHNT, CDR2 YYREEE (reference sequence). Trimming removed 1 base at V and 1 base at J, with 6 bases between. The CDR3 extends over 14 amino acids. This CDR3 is CASSLQGSNQPQHF. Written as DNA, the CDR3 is TGTGCCAGCAGCTTGCAGGGAAGCAATCAGCCCCAGCATTTT.

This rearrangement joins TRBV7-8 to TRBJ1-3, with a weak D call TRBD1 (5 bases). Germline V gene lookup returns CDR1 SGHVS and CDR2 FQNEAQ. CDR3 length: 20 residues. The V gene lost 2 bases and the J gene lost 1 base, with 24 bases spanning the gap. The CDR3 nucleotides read TGTGCCAGCAGCTTATCCCCTCAGCGCGGGGGAGGGGATTCTGGAAACACCATATATTTT. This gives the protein CASSLSPQRGGGDSGNTIYF.

CDR3 in amino acids: CASSFPPGGGSTDTQYF. In nucleotides, the CDR3 is TGTGCCAGCAGTTTTCCCCCTGGCGGAGGAAGCACAGATACGCAGTATTTT. The chain joins TRBV27 to TRBJ2-3; D perhaps matches TRBD2 (5 bases). Trimming cost V 3 bases and J 0 bases, with 16 bases left between them. The germline V gene has CDR1 MNHEY and CDR2 SMNVEV (reference sequence). The CDR3 extends over 17 amino acids.

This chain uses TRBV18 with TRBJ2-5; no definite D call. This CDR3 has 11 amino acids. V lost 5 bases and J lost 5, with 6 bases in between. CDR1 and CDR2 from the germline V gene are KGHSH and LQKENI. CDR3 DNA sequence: TGTGCCAGCTCAGCTGGGGAGACCCAGTACTTC. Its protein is CASSAGETQYF.